This entry lists 29 T cell receptor beta chains sequenced from one sample in a study of shared clonotypes between healthy human individuals. Sequencing was performed with immunoSEQ multiplex PCR; in TCRdb, only in-frame clones are kept and a portion is missing. The data hold about 1.5 million clones, with around 97% observed a single time. The sequenced material came from naive CD4+ T cells sorted from blood. Subset noted: CD45RA+ positively selected. These receptors originate from a man aged 25 to 40 in good health.

The chain combines TRBV2 with TRBJ2-7, with unresolved D. V dropped 4 bases and J dropped 2 bases, with 9 bases sitting between them. The V gene's germline CDR1 is SNHLY and CDR2 FYNNEI. This CDR3 is built from 13 residues. Written as DNA, the CDR3 is TGTGCCAGCAGTGTTGCGGTAACCTACGAGCAGTACTTC. The encoded protein is CASSVAVTYEQYF.

The chain employs TRBV11-3 and TRBJ2-3; TRBD2 aligns across 8 bases. The CDR3 totals 16 residues. The V gene end was trimmed by 4 bases and the J gene end by 2 bases; junction bases not matched to a gene: 8. Looked up from germline, CDR1 is SGHNT and CDR2 is YENEEA. CDR3 protein: CASSSGGGLHTDTQYF. CDR3 DNA sequence: TGTGCCAGCAGCTCCGGGGGGGGACTACACACAGATACGCAGTATTTT.

The chain couples TRBV7-2 to TRBJ2-2; D is ambiguous. The CDR3 contains 15 residues. Trimming shortened V by 7 bases and J by 6 bases, and 18 bases separated the two germline ends. Per germline, CDR1 SGHTA and CDR2 FQGNSA. The CDR3 sequence: CASTLGGVNSGELFF. For the CDR3, the DNA is TGTGCCAGCACCCTCGGCGGAGTTAACTCCGGGGAGCTGTTTTTT. The variable domain in full, completed from reference TRBV7-2 and TRBJ2-2, reads GAGVSQSPSNKVTEKGKDVELRCDPISGHTALYWYRQSLGQGLEFLIYFQGNSAPDKSGLPSDRFSAERTGGSVSTLTIQRTQQEDSAVYLCASTLGGVNSGELFFGEGSRLTVL.

The CDR3 loop is CASSLDRSQYF. The CDR3, as DNA: TGCGCCAGCAGCCTCGACAGGTCGCAGTACTTC. This sequence joins TRBV5-1 and TRBJ2-7; D might be TRBD1 (6 bases). Trimming took off 4 bases at V and 9 bases at J, with 11 bases between the two ends. The CDR3 runs 11 residues. Germline lookup yields CDR1 SGHRS and CDR2 YFSETQ. The full variable domain, its missing parts supplied by reference TRBV5-1 and TRBJ2-7, is KAGVTQTPRYLIKTRGQQVTLSCSPISGHRSVSWYQQTPGQGLQFLFEYFSETQRNKGNFPGRFSGRQFSNSRSEMNVSTLELGDSALYLCASSLDRSQYFGPGTRLTVT.

This clone was picked up a small number of times. This sequence joins TRBV7-8 and TRBJ1-4, with D uncertain. The CDR3 extends over 15 amino acids. Germline V CDR1 and CDR2: SGHVS, FQNEAQ. V was clipped by 4 bases and J by 3 bases, with 12 bases between them. The CDR3 sequence is CASSSQTEPNEKLFF. CDR3 in DNA: TGTGCCAGCAGCTCCCAGACGGAACCTAATGAAAAACTGTTTTTT.

The chain joins TRBV20-1 to TRBJ2-1; D is possibly TRBD1 or TRBD2 (5 bases each). Germline assignment: CDR1 DFQATT and CDR2 SNEGSKA (reference sequence). Trimming removed 6 bases at V and 9 bases at J, with 12 bases between. This CDR3 is built from 11 residues. The CDR3 here is CSAARETEQFF. The CDR3 coding sequence is TGCAGTGCCGCCAGGGAGACTGAGCAGTTCTTC.

The chain links TRBV28 to TRBJ1-4; D unresolved. Germline V gene sequence: CDR1 MDHEN, CDR2 SYDVKM. The length of the CDR3 is 16 residues. The ends were cut back, 1 base at V and 8 bases at J, with 17 bases in the middle. CDR3 in amino acids: CASSLSAPGQEEKLFF. CDR3 sequence (DNA): TGTGCCAGCAGTTTATCCGCGCCGGGTCAAGAGGAAAAACTGTTTTTT.

This chain connects TRBV15 to TRBJ2-1; tentatively, D is TRBD2 (5 bases). V was trimmed by 5 bases and J by 2 bases, leaving 19 bases between them. Germline V lookup: CDR1 LNHNV, CDR2 YYDKDF (reference sequence). This CDR3 region has 17 residues. CDR3 in amino acids: CATSAEEATLPYNEQFF. The CDR3 DNA is TGTGCCACCAGCGCGGAGGAAGCGACCCTCCCCTACAATGAGCAGTTCTTC.

This chain links TRBV19 with TRBJ1-5; possibly TRBD1 for D (5 bases). The V and J ends lost 3 bases and 3 bases respectively, with 12 bases between them. CDR3 length: 15 residues. In germline, CDR1 is LNHDA, CDR2 SQIVND (reference sequence). The chain's CDR3 is CASSIDWTPNQPQHF. In DNA, the CDR3 is TGTGCCAGTAGTATTGATTGGACACCCAATCAGCCCCAGCATTTT.

The chain has TRBV11-1 and TRBJ2-7, with D maybe TRBD2 (5 bases). Per germline, CDR1 SGHAT and CDR2 FQDESV (reference sequence). CDR3 length: 13 residues. Deletions cut 8 bases from V and 0 bases from J, with 11 bases between. The CDR3 DNA is TGTGCCAGCGGTAGCGTAAACTCCTACGAGCAGTACTTC. It is translated as CASGSVNSYEQYF.

The chain recombines TRBV7-3 with TRBJ2-2; 9 nucleotides align to TRBD2. Germline CDR1 SGHTA, CDR2 FQGTGA. The CDR3 has 15 residues. The J segment lost 6 bases and the V segment lost 5 bases, leaving 7 bases of the junction unmatched. CDR3 in DNA: TGTGCCAGCAGCATCGCGGGAGGGGTCGCCGGGGAGCTGTTTTTT. This encodes CASSIAGGVAGELFF.

This clone showed up just once. The DNA of the CDR3 is TGTGCCAGCAGCTTGGGGAGGGGGTTATTCACAGATACGCAGTATTTT. It codes for CASSLGRGLFTDTQYF. The chain is built from TRBV5-8 and TRBJ2-3; tentatively, D is TRBD1 or TRBD2 (6 bases each). CDR1 and CDR2 from the germline V gene are SGHTS and YDEGEE. This CDR3 has 16 residues. Trimming stripped 0 bases from V and 2 bases from J, with 13 bases between.

The chain combines TRBV28 with TRBJ1-2; D may be TRBD1 (5 bases). V was clipped by 4 bases and J by 8 bases, with 20 bases between them. Germline CDR1 is MDHEN and CDR2 is SYDVKM. This CDR3 region has 15 residues. CDR3 sequence: CASSSGLTLNIGYTF. In nucleotides, the CDR3 is TGTGCCAGCAGTTCAGGGCTCACCCTCAATATAGGCTACACCTTC.

This rearrangement joins TRBV7-6 to TRBJ1-3; TRBD1 matches at 10 bases. Germline V gene sequence: CDR1 SGHVS, CDR2 FNYEAQ. The CDR3 is 17 residues long. With 5 bases clipped from V and 0 bases from J, the junction kept 7 bases outside the gene matches. CDR3 in DNA: TGTGCCAGCAGCCCCCCGGGACAGGGGAACTCTGGAAACACCATATATTTT. Its protein is CASSPPGQGNSGNTIYF.

This sequence joins TRBV19 and TRBJ1-1, with 7 nucleotides matching TRBD1. CDR3 length: 15 residues. With 3 bases clipped from V and 1 base from J, the junction kept 5 bases outside the gene matches. Germline CDR1 LNHDA, CDR2 SQIVND (reference sequence). The CDR3 sequence: CASSILGQPNTEAFF. In nucleotides, the CDR3 is TGTGCCAGTAGTATTCTGGGACAGCCGAACACTGAAGCTTTCTTT.

This rearrangement joins TRBV7-2 to TRBJ2-3; D might be TRBD1 or TRBD2, each matching 5 bases. The CDR3 spans 12 residues. Trimming shortened V by 4 bases and J by 5 bases, and 7 bases separated the two germline ends. Germline V lookup: CDR1 SGHTA, CDR2 FQGNSA. The CDR3 reads CASSSGLDTQYF. Here the CDR3 DNA reads TGTGCCAGCAGCTCGGGGCTAGATACGCAGTATTTT.

The chain is built from TRBV18 and TRBJ1-1; 10 nucleotides agree with TRBD1. The CDR3 has 15 amino acids. With V trimmed by 3 bases and J by 5 bases, 6 bases remained unmatched. Per germline, CDR1 KGHSH and CDR2 LQKENI. CDR3 amino acids: CASSPETGGRTEAFF. DNA of the CDR3: TGTGCCAGCTCACCCGAGACAGGGGGCAGGACTGAAGCTTTCTTT. The full variable domain, in which reference TRBV18 and TRBJ1-1 provide the parts outside the CDR3, is NAGVMQNPRHLVRRRGQEARLRCSPMKGHSHVYWYRQLPEEGLKFMVYLQKENIIDESGMPKERFSAEFPKEGPSILRIQQVVRGDSAAYFCASSPETGGRTEAFFGQGTRLTVV.

The chain combines TRBV18 with TRBJ2-2, with 7 bases that match TRBD1. The V and J ends lost 3 bases and 3 bases, in that order; junction bases with no gene match: 4. The length of the CDR3 is 15 residues. Germline V CDR1 and CDR2: KGHSH, LQKENI. The CDR3 protein is CASSPSTGYTGELFF. The DNA for the CDR3 is TGTGCCAGCTCACCTTCGACAGGGTACACCGGGGAGCTGTTTTTT.

The chain employs TRBV28 and TRBJ2-7, with 7 bases lining up with TRBD1. CDR1 is MDHEN and CDR2 is SYDVKM in the germline V gene. V gave up 5 bases and J gave up 3 bases; unmatched junction bases: 10. This CDR3 spans 15 amino acids. For the CDR3, the DNA is TGTGCCAGCAGTGAACCCGGGACAGTCCACTACGAGCAGTACTTC. Translated: CASSEPGTVHYEQYF.

This clone was detected only once. This sample includes further DNA sequences coding for the same CDR3. The chain links TRBV20-1 to TRBJ2-1, with D unresolved. The V end was cut by 4 bases, the J end by 7 bases, with 5 bases between. The CDR3 is 10 residues long. Germline CDR1 is DFQATT and CDR2 is SNEGSKA (reference sequence). The DNA for the CDR3 is TGCAGTGCTAAGGAGAATGAGCAGTTCTTC. Protein sequence: CSAKENEQFF.

Note on this clone: This CDR3 is also generated by other DNA sequences in the sample. The chain carries TRBV5-1 and TRBJ2-5; D is uncertain. Between the trimmed V and J ends, which lost 4 bases and 3 bases, there was a span of 10 bases. The CDR3 is 13 residues long. Germline loops: CDR1 SGHRS, CDR2 YFSETQ. CDR3 loop: CASSPGWEETQYF. The CDR3 nucleotides are TGCGCCAGCAGCCCCGGATGGGAAGAGACCCAGTACTTC.

Worth noting for this clone: A read error may produce the germline difference seen at one junction end. Other DNA variants within this sample encode the same CDR3. The J gene is TRBJ2-4, the V gene TRBV28; D is perhaps TRBD1 (6 bases). Germline CDR1 is MDHEN and CDR2 is SYDVKM. The CDR3 has 14 residues. This chain's CDR3 is CASTETGSKNIQYF. CDR3 nucleotide sequence: TGTGCCAGCACCGAGACAGGCTCCAAAAACATTCAGTACTTT.

This chain joins TRBV11-2 and TRBJ2-7, with D tentatively TRBD1 or TRBD2 (5 bases each). The CDR3 sequence is 16 residues long. Germline-derived CDR1 and CDR2 are SGHAT and FQNNGV. The V gene lost 2 bases and the J gene lost 1 base, with 15 bases spanning the gap. CDR3: CASSLRGAALSYEQYF. CDR3 bases: TGTGCCAGCAGCTTACGAGGGGCTGCCTTATCCTACGAGCAGTACTTC.

The chain links TRBV2 to TRBJ2-1, with D uncertain. Germline V lookup: CDR1 SNHLY, CDR2 FYNNEI. The CDR3 is 11 residues long. Deletions cut 6 bases from V and 8 bases from J, with 8 bases between. The CDR3 loop reads CASSLVDEQFF. CDR3 DNA: TGTGCCAGCAGCTTAGTAGATGAGCAGTTCTTC. Full variable domain (missing parts from reference TRBV2 and TRBJ2-1): EPEVTQTPSHQVTQMGQEVILRCVPISNHLYFYWYRQILGQKVEFLVSFYNNEISEKSEIFDDQFSVERPDGSNFTLKIRSTKLEDSAMYFCASSLVDEQFFGPGTRLTVL.

This clone was recorded once. The rearrangement joins TRBV5-5 to TRBJ1-5; D uncertain. Germline lookup yields CDR1 SGHKS and CDR2 YYEKEE (reference sequence). Trimming removed 0 bases from V and 9 bases from J, with 10 bases in between. This CDR3 contains 13 residues. The CDR3 loop reads CASSLDPLGPQHF. In nucleotides, the CDR3 is TGTGCCAGCAGCTTGGATCCGTTGGGGCCCCAGCATTTT. The whole variable domain, filled in from reference TRBV5-5 and TRBJ1-5, reads DAGVTQSPTHLIKTRGQQVTLRCSPISGHKSVSWYQQVLGQGPQFIFQYYEKEERGRGNFPDRFSARQFPNYSSELNVNALLLGDSALYLCASSLDPLGPQHFGDGTRLSIL.

This chain links TRBV9 with TRBJ2-2, with D perhaps TRBD2 (6 bases). Germline lookup yields CDR1 SGDLS and CDR2 YYNGEE. Deletions cut 2 bases from V and 8 bases from J, with 16 bases between. The CDR3 is made up of 15 amino acids. In DNA, the CDR3 is TGTGCCAGCAGCGTTAGCGGCCCCGGGCAGGGGGAGCTGTTTTTT. Encoded protein: CASSVSGPGQGELFF.

DNA of the CDR3: TGTGCCAGCTCACCACTTCAGGGGGCGCATTCGGATACGCAGTATTTT. Its translation is CASSPLQGAHSDTQYF. This chain joins TRBV18 and TRBJ2-3; 8 bases are shared with TRBD1. Losses at the gene ends were 1 base for V and 6 bases for J; bases not matched to a gene: 9. CDR1 is KGHSH, CDR2 LQKENI, per germline. CDR3 length: 16 residues.

The chain is built from TRBV10-3 and TRBJ1-1; D call uncertain. The CDR3 sequence is 13 residues long. Looked up from germline, CDR1 is ENHRY and CDR2 is SYGVKD. V gave up 3 bases and J gave up 3 bases, with 8 bases separating them. CDR3: CAISDSTYTEAFF. The CDR3 DNA sequence: TGTGCCATCAGTGACTCGACGTACACTGAAGCTTTCTTT.

V and J are TRBV6-1 and TRBJ2-6; D ambiguous. The CDR3 runs 17 residues. The V and J ends lost 2 bases and 2 bases respectively, with 13 bases between them. Germline V gives CDR1 MNHNS, CDR2 SASEGT. As DNA, the CDR3 is TGTGCCAGCAGTGAAAAGGCAAGGGTCGCTGGGGCCAACGTCCTGACTTTC. This sequence encodes CASSEKARVAGANVLTF.